The following is a TCR beta chain sequence with its context. Antigen specificity is unknown. This sample was included in a study of human T cells and chemical hapten exposure. About the research overall: The study traced per-sample TCR yield variation mainly to small differences in pooled library volumes.

Study outcomes and limitations: There were significantly more large CDR3 similarity clusters among expanded TCRs than among controls.

TCRdb reprocessed the RACE reads with MiXCR, giving one entry per CDR3 protein. The sample holds more than 30,000 distinct CDR3 sequences, 5.5% to 8% seen once. Germline V CDR1 and CDR2: MNHEY, SVGEGT. V was clipped by 2 bases and J by 7 bases, with 12 bases between them. The CDR3 contains 15 residues. The sample's time point: patch test 1, 2 weeks after DPC sensitization. Treatment noted: therapeutic diphenylcyclopropenone sensitization with weekly scalp DPC. Total RNA was isolated from whole blood that had not been fractionated. This specimen consisted of whole blood, obtained in connection with sensitization to the hapten diphenylcyclopropenone (DPC). This clonotype originated in a woman aged 25-40 years with alopecia areata. Some clones in this sample may be carry-over from other donors' samples. V and J are TRBV6-2 or TRBV6-3 and TRBJ1-6; unclear D gene. DNA of the CDR3: TGTGCCAGCAGTTACCGCAAGGGAACAAATTCACCCCTCCACTTT. Its protein product is CASSYRKGTNSPLHF.